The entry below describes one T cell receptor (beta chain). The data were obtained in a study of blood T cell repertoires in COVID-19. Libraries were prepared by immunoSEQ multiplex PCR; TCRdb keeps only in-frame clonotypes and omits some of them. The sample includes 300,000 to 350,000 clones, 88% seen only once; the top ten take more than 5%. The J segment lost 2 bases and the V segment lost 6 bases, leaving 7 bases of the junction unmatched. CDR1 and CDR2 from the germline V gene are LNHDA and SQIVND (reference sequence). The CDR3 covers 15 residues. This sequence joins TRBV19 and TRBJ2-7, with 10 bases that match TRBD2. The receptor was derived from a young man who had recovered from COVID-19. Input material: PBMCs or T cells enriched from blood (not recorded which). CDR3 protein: CASSNTLAGPYEQYF. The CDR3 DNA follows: TGTGCCAGTAGCAATACACTAGCGGGGCCCTACGAGCAGTACTTC.